One and the same sample provided the 32 T cell receptor beta chains below, sequenced in a study of cytomegalovirus exposure and HLA in healthy donors. The primer mix had 60 Vbeta and 13 Jbeta primers. Libraries were prepared by immunoSEQ multiplex PCR; TCRdb keeps only in-frame clonotypes and omits some of them. This table has fewer than 250,000 clones, over 75% appearing once. Sequencing was performed on PBMCs. The receptors originated from a woman aged 45-65 years in good health and CMV-seropositive.

The rearrangement links TRBV29-1 to TRBJ2-4, with 11 bases lining up with TRBD2. The germline gives CDR1 SQVTM, CDR2 ANQGSEA. This CDR3 comprises 15 residues. With V trimmed by 0 bases and J by 4 bases, 2 bases remained unmatched. The CDR3 bases are TGCAGCGTTGAAGACCTAGCGGGGGGAAAAAACATTCAGTACTTC. It yields the protein CSVEDLAGGKNIQYF.

This chain joins TRBV7-2 and TRBJ1-2; D perhaps matches TRBD1 (5 bases). Trimming stripped 4 bases from V and 2 bases from J, with 23 bases between. This CDR3 has 18 residues. Germline CDR1 and CDR2: SGHTA and FQGNSA. CDR3 nucleotide sequence: TGTGCCAGCAGCTCCCCGGGGGGGACCCGGGCCGCAAACTATGGCTACACCTTC. It translates to CASSSPGGTRAANYGYTF. The full variable domain, completed using reference TRBV7-2 and TRBJ1-2, is GAGVSQSPSNKVTEKGKDVELRCDPISGHTALYWYRQSLGQGLEFLIYFQGNSAPDKSGLPSDRFSAERTGGSVSTLTIQRTQQEDSAVYLCASSSPGGTRAANYGYTFGSGTRLTVV.

This clone was detected only a few times. The chain links TRBV5-4 to TRBJ1-4; D is unclear. This CDR3 contains 13 residues. Between the trimmed V and J ends, which lost 2 bases and 2 bases, there was a span of 4 bases. Germline CDR1 SGHNT, CDR2 YYREEE (reference sequence). The CDR3 nucleotides are TGTGCCAGCAGCTTTGGCACTAATGAAAAACTGTTTTTT. Protein sequence: CASSFGTNEKLFF.

The chain employs TRBV6-6 and TRBJ2-3; D remains ambiguous. The V gene lost 8 bases and the J gene lost 0 bases, with 3 bases spanning the gap. The CDR3 contains 11 residues. Looked up from germline, CDR1 is MNHNY and CDR2 is SVGAGI (reference sequence). CDR3 coding DNA: TGTGCCAGCGGCAGCACAGATACGCAGTATTTT. This translates into CASGSTDTQYF.

V and J are TRBV6-4 and TRBJ1-2; TRBD1 matches 7 bases. J gave up 8 bases and V 6 bases, and 12 bases lay outside the gene matches. Germline values: CDR1 MRHNA, CDR2 SNTAGT. The CDR3 sequence is 14 residues long. The CDR3 loop reads CASSSRSGQSGYTF. The CDR3 DNA follows: TGTGCCAGCAGCAGCAGATCGGGACAGTCGGGCTACACCTTC.

This sequence joins TRBV7-3 and TRBJ2-5, with a weak D call TRBD1 (6 bases). The CDR3 has 15 residues. Trimming left V 4 bases short and J 6 bases short, with 18 bases between. CDR1 is SGHTA and CDR2 is FQGTGA in the germline V gene. This CDR3 is CASSSEPGHTQTQYF. In DNA form, the CDR3 reads TGTGCCAGCAGCTCCGAGCCGGGACACACGCAGACCCAGTACTTC. Full variable domain (remainder filled in from reference TRBV7-3 and TRBJ2-5): GAGVSQTPSNKVTEKGKYVELRCDPISGHTALYWYRQSLGQGPEFLIYFQGTGAADDSGLPNDRFFAVRPEGSVSTLKIQRTERGDSAVYLCASSSEPGHTQTQYFGPGTRLLVL.

The rearrangement links TRBV5-1 to TRBJ2-2; 7 bases fit TRBD1. The CDR3 loop spans 13 amino acids. Trimming removed 4 bases from V and 6 bases from J; junction bases left unmatched: 3. The germline V gene has CDR1 SGHRS and CDR2 YFSETQ. The CDR3 sequence is CASSRGTAGELFF. CDR3 nucleotide sequence: TGCGCCAGCAGCCGTGGGACAGCCGGGGAGCTGTTTTTT.

This sequence joins TRBV5-8 and TRBJ1-2, with a possible D match to TRBD1 (5 bases). The CDR3 covers 11 residues. Germline CDR1 SGHTS, CDR2 YDEGEE. V lost 7 bases to trimming and J lost 3 bases, with 7 bases between them. CDR3 loop: CASGTHYGYTF. Here the CDR3 DNA reads TGTGCCAGCGGGACTCACTATGGCTACACCTTC.

This rearrangement joins TRBV10-3 to TRBJ2-7; 11 nucleotides align to TRBD1. Trimming at V came to 0 bases and at J to 0 bases, leaving 1 base not matched to a gene. The CDR3 is 16 residues long. CDR1 is ENHRY, CDR2 SYGVKD, per germline. The CDR3 region has the DNA TGTGCCATCAGTGAGTCCGGGACAGGGGGCTCCTACGAGCAGTACTTC. Translating gives CAISESGTGGSYEQYF.

J is TRBJ1-5 and V is TRBV19; D remains unclear. Deletions cut 5 bases from V and 4 bases from J, with 12 bases between. The CDR3 is 14 amino acids. The germline gives CDR1 LNHDA, CDR2 SQIVND (reference sequence). CDR3 residues: CASSLRAYNQPQHF. The CDR3 DNA sequence: TGTGCCAGTAGTTTGCGGGCCTATAATCAGCCCCAGCATTTT.

CDR3 nucleotides: TGTGCCAGCAGCTTCGGCAGCGGAGTGGATACGCAGTATTTT. Translated: CASSFGSGVDTQYF. The J gene is TRBJ2-3, the V gene TRBV7-9, with D possibly being TRBD2 (5 bases). Deletions cut 3 bases from V and 6 bases from J, with 13 bases between. The CDR3 covers 14 residues. CDR1 and CDR2 from the germline V gene are SEHNR and FQNEAQ (reference sequence). Supplemented by reference TRBV7-9 and TRBJ2-3, the full variable domain reads DTGVSQNPRHKITKRGQNVTFRCDPISEHNRLYWYRQTLGQGPEFLTYFQNEAQLEKSRLLSDRFSAERPKGSFSTLEIQRTEQGDSAMYLCASSFGSGVDTQYFGPGTRLTVL.

V and J are TRBV4-2 and TRBJ1-2, with 7 bases identical to TRBD1. V was pared by 0 bases and J by 8 bases, with 9 bases of the junction left unmatched. This CDR3 contains 15 residues. Germline CDR1 and CDR2: LGHNA and YNFKEQ. For the CDR3, the DNA is TGTGCCAGCAGCCAAGACAGGGGGGATTCGGGAGGCTACACCTTC. Its translation: CASSQDRGDSGGYTF.

The chain joins TRBV5-1 to TRBJ2-1; 8 bases fit TRBD2. The CDR3 runs to 12 residues. The ends lost 0 bases at V and 14 bases at J; junction bases unmatched: 4. The germline V gene has CDR1 SGHRS and CDR2 YFSETQ. The DNA for the CDR3 is TGCGCCAGCAGCTTGGAGTTCGGGGGGGAGTTCTTC. This gives the protein CASSLEFGGEFF.

The chain employs TRBV7-8 and TRBJ2-6, with 7 bases lining up with TRBD1. V trimming: 5 bases; J trimming: 5 bases; junction bases outside the gene matches: 9. This CDR3 is 16 amino acids long. CDR1 is SGHVS, CDR2 FQNEAQ, per germline. CDR3 nucleotides: TGTGCCAGCAGCCCGGGTCGAGGGGGCAGGGCCAACGTCCTGACTTTC. As protein: CASSPGRGGRANVLTF.

V usage is TRBV29-1 and J usage is TRBJ1-2; 7 nucleotides line up with TRBD1. The CDR3 totals 13 residues. Germline CDR1 SQVTM, CDR2 ANQGSEA. With 5 bases clipped from V and 2 bases from J, the junction kept 5 bases outside the gene matches. CDR3 nucleotides: TGCAGCGTTCAGGGGGAGACGAACTATGGCTACACCTTC. Its protein is CSVQGETNYGYTF.

The chain couples TRBV7-2 to TRBJ1-2, with D possibly matching TRBD1 (5 bases). The CDR3 extends over 15 amino acids. With 2 bases removed from V and 7 bases from J, the gap between germline ends came to 17 bases. Germline CDR1 and CDR2: SGHTA and FQGNSA. This CDR3 reads CASSLRTPERGGYTF. In DNA form, the CDR3 reads TGTGCCAGCAGCTTACGGACGCCTGAAAGGGGTGGCTACACCTTC.

The chain's CDR3 is CASSPTGSYEQYF. CDR3 in DNA: TGTGCCAGCAGCCCAACCGGGTCCTACGAGCAGTACTTC. The chain carries TRBV11-3 and TRBJ2-7; no firm D call. The germline V gene encodes CDR1 SGHNT and CDR2 YENEEA. V shed 5 bases and J shed 1 base, with 9 bases lying between them. The CDR3 covers 13 residues.

The genes are TRBV29-1 and TRBJ2-1; 7 bases fit TRBD2. V lost 1 base and J lost 7; bases outside the gene matches: 4. The V gene's germline CDR1 is SQVTM and CDR2 ANQGSEA. The CDR3 runs to 13 residues. The CDR3 protein is CSVEALGGNEQFF. The CDR3, as DNA: TGCAGCGTTGAAGCACTCGGGGGGAATGAGCAGTTCTTC.

This clone was seen a few times. The chain joins TRBV5-1 to TRBJ1-1; D is possibly TRBD1 (5 bases). The CDR3 runs 15 residues. CDR1 is SGHRS, CDR2 YFSETQ, per germline. Trimming shortened V by 3 bases and J by 2 bases, and 14 bases separated the two germline ends. In nucleotides, the CDR3 is TGCGCCAGCAGCTGGGGGGACGGTCTTAACACTGAAGCTTTCTTT. This gives the protein CASSWGDGLNTEAFF.

This clone appeared once. The chain couples TRBV19 to TRBJ1-1; 10 nucleotides match TRBD1. Germline loops: CDR1 LNHDA, CDR2 SQIVND (reference sequence). This CDR3 is 14 amino acids long. Trimming took 6 bases from V and 10 from J; bases not matched to a gene: 11. CDR3: CASSQRDRGQRAFF. In nucleotides, the CDR3 is TGTGCCAGTAGCCAGAGGGACAGGGGACAGAGAGCTTTCTTT.

The chain uses TRBV7-3 and TRBJ2-1; 10 nucleotides match TRBD1. With 4 bases clipped from V and 6 bases from J, the junction kept 6 bases outside the gene matches. The CDR3 consists of 15 residues. Germline-derived CDR1 and CDR2 are SGHTA and FQGTGA. CDR3 region: CASSSSGTGVNEQFF. The CDR3 DNA sequence: TGTGCCAGCAGCTCCTCCGGGACAGGGGTCAATGAGCAGTTCTTC.

The V call is TRBV5-1, the J call TRBJ2-2, with D possibly being TRBD2 (6 bases). V was cut by 6 bases and J by 3 bases, with 24 bases left in between. The CDR3 length is 18 residues. The germline CDR1 and CDR2 sequences are SGHRS and YFSETQ. The CDR3 DNA follows: TGCGCCAGCACCCTTGGAGGGACCCCCGGAGGGTACACCGGGGAGCTGTTTTTT. Protein product: CASTLGGTPGGYTGELFF.

The gene calls are TRBV7-9 and TRBJ1-6; TRBD1 matches at 10 bases. Germline CDR1 SEHNR, CDR2 FQNEAQ (reference sequence). CDR3 length: 17 residues. V lost 3 bases and J lost 9; bases outside the gene matches: 11. CDR3 region: CASSFTRGQGFLSPLHF. In DNA form, the CDR3 reads TGTGCCAGCAGCTTCACCAGGGGACAGGGGTTCCTTTCACCCCTCCACTTT.

The chain uses TRBV6-5 and TRBJ2-3; a possible D gene is TRBD1 (5 bases). Trimming took off 0 bases at V and 6 bases at J, with 10 bases between the two ends. The CDR3 spans 14 residues. The germline gives CDR1 MNHEY, CDR2 SVGAGI. The CDR3 DNA reads as TGTGCCAGCAGTTACTCTCAGGGATCCGATACGCAGTATTTT. This encodes CASSYSQGSDTQYF.

This rearrangement joins TRBV5-6 to TRBJ2-2, with D maybe TRBD1 (6 bases). The CDR3 is made up of 18 amino acids. V dropped 4 bases and J dropped 0 bases, with 19 bases sitting between them. Germline V gives CDR1 SGHDT, CDR2 YYEEEE. The CDR3 DNA is TGTGCCAGCAGCCTCGCTACAGGGACAACGGCGAACACCGGGGAGCTGTTTTTT. Residues: CASSLATGTTANTGELFF. Full variable domain (missing parts from reference TRBV5-6 and TRBJ2-2): DAGVTQSPTHLIKTRGQQVTLRCSPKSGHDTVSWYQQALGQGPQFIFQYYEEEERQRGNFPDRFSGHQFPNYSSELNVNALLLGDSALYLCASSLATGTTANTGELFFGEGSRLTVL.

The chain combines TRBV5-1 with TRBJ1-2, with 10 bases matching TRBD1. This CDR3 is 13 amino acids long. Trimming took 4 bases from V and 9 from J; bases not matched to a gene: 6. In germline, CDR1 is SGHRS, CDR2 YFSETQ. CDR3 DNA: TGCGCCAGCAGCGCCCGGACAGGGGGAAGCTACACCTTC. Translation: CASSARTGGSYTF.

This clone is a singleton in its sample. The chain is built from TRBV9 and TRBJ2-3, with a tentative D call TRBD1 (6 bases). This CDR3 is 16 amino acids long. The V gene lost 1 base and the J gene lost 2 bases, with 14 bases spanning the gap. The germline CDR1 and CDR2 sequences are SGDLS and YYNGEE. As DNA, the CDR3 is TGTGCCAGCAGCGTATCTCAGGGGCAACACACAGATACGCAGTATTTT. Translated, it gives CASSVSQGQHTDTQYF.

This sequence joins TRBV7-9 and TRBJ1-2; D possibly corresponds to TRBD1 (6 bases). Trimming shortened V by 5 bases and J by 4 bases, and 26 bases separated the two germline ends. Per germline, CDR1 SEHNR and CDR2 FQNEAQ (reference sequence). The CDR3 length is 18 residues. CDR3 nucleotides: TGTGCCAGCAGCCGATCCGGGACAATTTCCCTTATTAGCTATGGCTACACCTTC. This translates into CASSRSGTISLISYGYTF.

The V call is TRBV4-1, the J call TRBJ1-2; 7 positions agree with TRBD1. V lost 3 bases, J lost 4 bases, and 11 bases stayed unmatched. The CDR3 is 16 residues long. Germline values: CDR1 MGHRA, CDR2 YSYEKL. The CDR3 DNA reads as TGCGCCAGCAGCCAGGCCGGGACAGCCCCCCTCTATGGCTACACCTTC. Its translation is CASSQAGTAPLYGYTF.

The V and J genes are TRBV29-1 and TRBJ2-7, with a weak D call TRBD1 (6 bases). Per germline, CDR1 SQVTM and CDR2 ANQGSEA. CDR3 length equals 15 residues. V was trimmed by 0 bases and J by 5 bases, leaving 17 bases between them. The CDR3 bases are TGCAGCGTTGAAGATAGACAGGTGGGACGCGACGAGCAGTACTTC. It codes for CSVEDRQVGRDEQYF.

This clone has just one count. The V call is TRBV25-1, the J call TRBJ2-1, with D possibly TRBD1 on 5 matching bases. Germline-derived CDR1 and CDR2 are MGHDK and SYGVNS. V lost 3 bases and J lost 6, with 12 bases in between. CDR3 length: 14 amino acids. DNA of the CDR3: TGTGCCAGCAGTGAGGGGCGCAGGGTCAATGAGCAGTTCTTC. Its translation: CASSEGRRVNEQFF.

The V and J genes are TRBV5-1 and TRBJ2-7, with 8 bases that match TRBD1. The CDR3 covers 14 residues. V trimming: 8 bases; J trimming: 2 bases; junction bases outside the gene matches: 9. CDR1 and CDR2 from the germline V gene are SGHRS and YFSETQ. This CDR3 reads CASHRDRRPYEQYF. For the CDR3, the DNA is TGCGCCAGTCACCGGGACAGGCGTCCCTACGAGCAGTACTTC.